This is a list of T cell receptor beta chains from one sample in a study of blood T cell repertoires in COVID-19. The table came from immunoSEQ multiplex PCR; TCRdb's copy has only in-frame clones and leaves some out. The sample records 120,000 to 150,000 clones, 80% to 90% being singletons. Material for sequencing was peripheral blood. These receptors originate from a human donor with acute or convalescent COVID-19. The donor label of this sample is uncertain. Both conserved end residues are trimmed from each CDR3. Fields, in order: V gene, D gene, CDR3 protein. D genes are given only for firm matches.

TRBV29-1	-	SVEGGGGYT
TRBV11-1	TRBD1	ASSLTRDRDYEQY
TRBV28	-	ASSTTGHGYT
TRBV7-2	TRBD2	ASSFRFGGSGNEQF
TRBV18	-	ASSPVSGEETQY
TRBV19	TRBD2	ASSTSSGGRYEQY
TRBV5-1	-	ASSLEGVGNQPQH
TRBV7-8	TRBD1	ASSDWTGSGELF
TRBV2	TRBD2	ASKKEGTSGGAEQF
TRBV6-6	-	ASRGQGITNEKLF
TRBV3-1/TRBV3-2	TRBD2	ASSVSLAGNQETQY
TRBV12-3/TRBV12-4	-	ASTLNEGYGYT
TRBV7-9	TRBD2	ASSLGLAGGQETQY
TRBV7-2	-	ASSLQGPSALH
TRBV12-3/TRBV12-4	TRBD1	ASRLQGSQPQH
TRBV6-5	TRBD1	ASSDRGGETQY
TRBV6-2/TRBV6-3	-	ASSYLNTGELF
TRBV29-1	-	SGRRGEGELF
TRBV7-9	-	ASSLVGGTNQPQH
TRBV7-8	TRBD2	ASSLEGLTDTQY
TRBV3-1/TRBV3-2	TRBD1	ASSSTGGGNQPQH
TRBV3-1/TRBV3-2	-	ASSSTGVSYNEQF
TRBV6-2/TRBV6-3	-	ASSQGWTAYQETQY
TRBV19	TRBD1	ASSIDRQGNSPLH
TRBV6-1	TRBD2	ASSEALAGAYNEQF
TRBV12-5	TRBD1	ASGRTGTGNYEQY
TRBV5-1	-	ASSYNGGYTDTQY
TRBV9	TRBD1	ATSAGTGLNSPLH
TRBV6-5	-	ASRHGDTAQY
TRBV28	-	ASSGDSYGYT
TRBV4-2	TRBD2	ASSQGTTRGIEQF
TRBV7-9	-	ASSSGFNEKLF
TRBV14	-	ASSPLGGNTEAF
TRBV29-1	TRBD1	SVRPRTGGSDTQY
TRBV7-6	TRBD2	ASSSLQTDGGDEQF
TRBV28	-	ASSFGEPQH
TRBV5-1	-	ASSTNTVMNTEAF
TRBV6-6	TRBD2	ASSYGLRGATDTQY